This section outlines one T cell receptor (beta chain) sequence together with its context. This CDR3 is 17 amino acids long. Trimming stripped 2 bases from V and 0 bases from J, with 11 bases between. Germline loops: CDR1 SEHNR, CDR2 FQNEAQ (reference sequence). Source study methods: Using reference gene primer amplification, nucleated cell counts were estimated. Profiling relied on immunoSEQ multiplex PCR, and the TCRdb table lists in-frame clones only, not all of them. V and J calls and clone size are those listed in that table; D and trimming were worked out from the DNA. Of about 200,000 clones in the sample, 80% were seen once. The data derive from a study of blood T cell repertoires in COVID-19. Study at large: The United States, Italy and Spain provided the acute and convalescent COVID-19 samples. T cells, B-cell-depleted T cells, or PBMCs provided the cDNA or gDNA that served as material.

The chain employs TRBV7-9 and TRBJ2-6; no clear D gene. Sequenced sample: peripheral blood. This TCR was recovered from a woman aged 70-85 years with acute or convalescent COVID-19. In DNA, the CDR3 is TGTGCCAGCAGCTTATTCGACTCAAGCTCTGGGGCCAACGTCCTGACTTTC. Its translation: CASSLFDSSSGANVLTF.